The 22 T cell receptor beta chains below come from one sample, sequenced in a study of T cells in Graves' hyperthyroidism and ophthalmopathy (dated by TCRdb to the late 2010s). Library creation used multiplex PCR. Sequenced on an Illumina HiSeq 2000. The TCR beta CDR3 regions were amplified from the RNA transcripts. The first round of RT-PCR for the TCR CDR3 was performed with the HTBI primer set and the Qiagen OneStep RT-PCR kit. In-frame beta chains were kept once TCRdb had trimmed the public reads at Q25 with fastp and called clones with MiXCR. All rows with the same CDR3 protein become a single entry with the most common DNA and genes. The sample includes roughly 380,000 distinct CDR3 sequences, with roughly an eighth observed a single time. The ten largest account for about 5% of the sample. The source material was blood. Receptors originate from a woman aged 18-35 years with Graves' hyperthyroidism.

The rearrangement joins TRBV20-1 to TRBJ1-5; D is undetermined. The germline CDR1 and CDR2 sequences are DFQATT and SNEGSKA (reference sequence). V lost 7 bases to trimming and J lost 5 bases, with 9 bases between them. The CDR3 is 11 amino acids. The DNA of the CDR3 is TGCAGTGTTTCTCGAGATCAGCCCCAGCATTTT. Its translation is CSVSRDQPQHF.

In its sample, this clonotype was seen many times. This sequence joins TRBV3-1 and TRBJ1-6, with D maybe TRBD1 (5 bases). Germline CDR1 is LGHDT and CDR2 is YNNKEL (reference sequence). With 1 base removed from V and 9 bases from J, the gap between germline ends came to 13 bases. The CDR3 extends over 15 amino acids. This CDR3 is CASSQGAQGLSPLHF. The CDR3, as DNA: TGTGCCAGCAGCCAAGGTGCGCAGGGCCTTTCACCCCTCCACTTT. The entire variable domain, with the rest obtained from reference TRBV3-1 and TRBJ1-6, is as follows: DTAVSQTPKYLVTQMGNDKSIKCEQNLGHDTMYWYKQDSKKFLKIMFSYNNKELIINETVPNRFSPKSPDKAHLNLHINSLELGDSAVYFCASSQGAQGLSPLHFGNGTRLTVT.

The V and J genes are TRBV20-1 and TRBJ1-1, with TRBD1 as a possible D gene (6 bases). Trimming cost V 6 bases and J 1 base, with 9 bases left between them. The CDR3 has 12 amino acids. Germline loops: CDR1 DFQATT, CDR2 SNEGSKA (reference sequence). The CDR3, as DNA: TGCAGTGCCCCCAGGGGGAACACTGAAGCTTTCTTT. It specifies CSAPRGNTEAFF.

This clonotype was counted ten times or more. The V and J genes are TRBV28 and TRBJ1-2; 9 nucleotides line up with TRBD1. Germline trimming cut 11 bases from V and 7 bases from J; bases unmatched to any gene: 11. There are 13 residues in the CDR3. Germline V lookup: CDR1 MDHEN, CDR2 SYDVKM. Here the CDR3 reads CAGRTGTGTGYTF. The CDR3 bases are TGTGCCGGAAGGACCGGGACAGGGACTGGCTACACCTTC.

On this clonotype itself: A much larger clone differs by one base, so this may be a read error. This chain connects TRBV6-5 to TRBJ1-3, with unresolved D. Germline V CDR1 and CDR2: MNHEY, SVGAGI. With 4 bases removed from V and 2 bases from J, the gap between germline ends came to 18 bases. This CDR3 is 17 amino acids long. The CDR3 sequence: CASSSSSGPGTGNTIYF. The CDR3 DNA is TGTGCCAGCAGTTCCTCGAGTGGGCCGGGGACTGGAAACACCATATATTTT.

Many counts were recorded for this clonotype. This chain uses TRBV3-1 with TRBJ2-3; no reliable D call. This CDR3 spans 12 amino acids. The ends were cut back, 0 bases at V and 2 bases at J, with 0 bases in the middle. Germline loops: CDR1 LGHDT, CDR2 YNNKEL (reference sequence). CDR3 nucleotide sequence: TGTGCCAGCAGCCAAGACACAGATACGCAGTATTTT. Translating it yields CASSQDTDTQYF.

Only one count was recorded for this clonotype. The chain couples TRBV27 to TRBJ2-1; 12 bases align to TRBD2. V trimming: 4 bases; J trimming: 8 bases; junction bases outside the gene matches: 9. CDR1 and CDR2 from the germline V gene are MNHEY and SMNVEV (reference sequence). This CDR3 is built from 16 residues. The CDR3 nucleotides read TGTGCCAGCAGTTCACTAGCGGGGGGCGTTTTAGATGAGCAGTTCTTC. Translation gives CASSSLAGGVLDEQFF.

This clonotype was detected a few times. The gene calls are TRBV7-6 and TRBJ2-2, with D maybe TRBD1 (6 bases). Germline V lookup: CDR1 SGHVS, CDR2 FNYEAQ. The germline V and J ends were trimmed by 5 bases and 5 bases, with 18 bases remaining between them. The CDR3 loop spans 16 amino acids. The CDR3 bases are TGTGCCAGCAGCCGTACCACTGACAGGTTGACCGGGGAGCTGTTTTTT. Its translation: CASSRTTDRLTGELFF.

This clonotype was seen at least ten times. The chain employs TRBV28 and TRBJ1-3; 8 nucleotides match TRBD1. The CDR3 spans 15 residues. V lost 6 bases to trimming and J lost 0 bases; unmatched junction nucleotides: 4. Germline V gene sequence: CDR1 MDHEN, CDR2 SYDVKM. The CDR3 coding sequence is TGTGCCAGCAGCTCAGGGGGCGTCTCTGGAAACACCATATATTTT. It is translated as CASSSGGVSGNTIYF.

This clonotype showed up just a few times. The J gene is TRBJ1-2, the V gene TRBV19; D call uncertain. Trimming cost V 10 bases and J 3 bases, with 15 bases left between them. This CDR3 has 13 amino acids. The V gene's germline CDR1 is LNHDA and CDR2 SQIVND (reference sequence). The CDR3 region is CATTNGNYYGYTF. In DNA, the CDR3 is TGTGCCACCACCAACGGGAACTACTATGGCTACACCTTC.

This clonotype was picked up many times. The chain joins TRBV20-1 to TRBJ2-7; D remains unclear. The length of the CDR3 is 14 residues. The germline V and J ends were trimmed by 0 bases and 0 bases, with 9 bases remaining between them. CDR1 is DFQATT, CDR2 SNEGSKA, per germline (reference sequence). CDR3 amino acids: CSARDKAHSYEQYF. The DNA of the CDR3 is TGCAGTGCTAGAGATAAGGCTCACTCCTACGAGCAGTACTTC.

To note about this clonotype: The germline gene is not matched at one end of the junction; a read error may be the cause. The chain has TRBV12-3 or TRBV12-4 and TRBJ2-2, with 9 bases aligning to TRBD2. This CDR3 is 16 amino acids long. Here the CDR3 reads CASSLNGLAGTGDLFF. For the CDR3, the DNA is TGTGCCAGCAGTTTAAATGGTCTAGCGGGAACCGGGGATCTGTTTTTT.

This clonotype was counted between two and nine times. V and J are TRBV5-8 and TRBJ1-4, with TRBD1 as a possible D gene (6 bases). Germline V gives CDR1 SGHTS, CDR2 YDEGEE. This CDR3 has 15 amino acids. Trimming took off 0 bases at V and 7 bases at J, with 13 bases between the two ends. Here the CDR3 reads CASSLDTGWGEKLFF. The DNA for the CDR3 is TGTGCCAGCAGCTTGGATACAGGGTGGGGTGAAAAACTGTTTTTT.

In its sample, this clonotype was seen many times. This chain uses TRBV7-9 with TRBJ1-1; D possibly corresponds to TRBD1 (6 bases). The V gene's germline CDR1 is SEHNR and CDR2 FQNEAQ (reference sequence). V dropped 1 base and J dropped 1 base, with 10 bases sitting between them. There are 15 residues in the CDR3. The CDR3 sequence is CASSLDGQPNTEAFF. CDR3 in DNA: TGTGCCAGCAGCTTAGACGGACAGCCGAACACTGAAGCTTTCTTT.

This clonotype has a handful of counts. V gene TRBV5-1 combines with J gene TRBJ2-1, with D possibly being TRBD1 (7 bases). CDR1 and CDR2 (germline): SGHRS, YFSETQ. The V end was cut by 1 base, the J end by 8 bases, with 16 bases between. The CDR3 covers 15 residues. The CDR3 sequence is CASSLSPGGGDEQFF. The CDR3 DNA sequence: TGCGCCAGCAGCTTGTCGCCAGGGGGAGGCGATGAGCAGTTCTTC.

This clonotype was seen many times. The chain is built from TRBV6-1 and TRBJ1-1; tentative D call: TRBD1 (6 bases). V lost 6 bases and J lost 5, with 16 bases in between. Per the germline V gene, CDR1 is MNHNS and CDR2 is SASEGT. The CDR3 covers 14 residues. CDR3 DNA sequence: TGTGCCAGCAGATCAGGGGTGAGAGGAACTGAAGCTTTCTTT. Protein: CASRSGVRGTEAFF.

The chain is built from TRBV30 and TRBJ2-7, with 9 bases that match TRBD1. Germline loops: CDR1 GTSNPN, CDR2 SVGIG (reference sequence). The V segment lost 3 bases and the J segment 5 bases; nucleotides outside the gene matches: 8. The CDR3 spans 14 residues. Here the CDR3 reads CAWSTGGAANEQYF. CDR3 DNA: TGTGCCTGGAGCACAGGGGGCGCAGCGAACGAGCAGTACTTC.

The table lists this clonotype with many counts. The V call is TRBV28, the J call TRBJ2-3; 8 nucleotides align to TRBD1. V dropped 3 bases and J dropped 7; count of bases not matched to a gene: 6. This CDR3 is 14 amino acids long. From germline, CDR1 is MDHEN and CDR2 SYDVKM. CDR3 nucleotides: TGTGCCAGCAGTTTTCAGGGGGCGCTTAATACGCAGTATTTT. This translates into CASSFQGALNTQYF.

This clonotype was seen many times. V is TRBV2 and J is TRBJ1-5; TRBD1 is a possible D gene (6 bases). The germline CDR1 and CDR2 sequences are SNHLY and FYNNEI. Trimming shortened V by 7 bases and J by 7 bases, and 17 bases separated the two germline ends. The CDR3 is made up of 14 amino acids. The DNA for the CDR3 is TGTGCCAGCAAATCTAACAGGGACCCACAGCCCCAGCATTTT. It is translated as CASKSNRDPQPQHF.

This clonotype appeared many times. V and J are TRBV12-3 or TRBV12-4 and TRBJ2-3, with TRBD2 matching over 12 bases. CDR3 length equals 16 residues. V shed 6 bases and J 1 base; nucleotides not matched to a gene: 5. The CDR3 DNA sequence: TGTGCCAGCAGGGCTAGACTAGCGGGGGGCACAGATACGCAGTATTTT. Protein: CASRARLAGGTDTQYF.

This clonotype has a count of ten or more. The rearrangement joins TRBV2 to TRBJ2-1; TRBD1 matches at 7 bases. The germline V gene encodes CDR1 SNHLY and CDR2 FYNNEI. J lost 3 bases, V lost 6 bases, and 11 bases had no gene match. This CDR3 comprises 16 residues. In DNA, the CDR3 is TGTGCCAGCAGAGGGACAGTTGAATCCGACTACAATGAGCAGTTCTTC. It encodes CASRGTVESDYNEQFF.

CDR3 loop: CSASPLGTQETQYF. Here the CDR3 DNA reads TGCAGTGCTTCCCCATTGGGGACCCAGGAGACCCAGTACTTC. V gene TRBV20-1 combines with J gene TRBJ2-5; perhaps D is TRBD1 or TRBD2 (5 bases each). CDR1 is DFQATT, CDR2 SNEGSKA, per germline (reference sequence). This CDR3 spans 14 amino acids. V was cut by 5 bases and J by 5 bases, with 18 bases left in between.